These 10 T cell receptor beta chains were sequenced from one sample in a study of blood T cell repertoires in COVID-19 (dated by TCRdb to the early 2020s). Receptor amplification or capture employed the immunoSEQ multiplex PCR assay. TCRdb took over this immuneACCESS table, retaining in-frame rearrangements with V and J assigned. Such tables are incomplete; in checked studies, under half of the missing clones stem from an unresolved V gene, and the remainder is unexplained. The sample table holds 200,000 to 250,000 clones, of which roughly 79% were seen once. The ten largest clones take up under 2% of the sample. The sample comprised peripheral blood. These receptor sequences come from a woman of 80 years or more with acute or convalescent COVID-19.

In its sample, this clone was seen once. The V call is TRBV11-3, the J call TRBJ2-5; TRBD1 might be the D (5 bases). The V gene lost 5 bases and the J gene lost 5 bases, with 9 bases spanning the gap. The CDR3 sequence is 12 residues long. Germline CDR1 SGHNT, CDR2 YENEEA. CDR3 sequence reads: CASSRGAETQYF. The CDR3 nucleotides are TGTGCCAGCAGCAGGGGCGCGGAGACCCAGTACTTC.

The CDR3 spells CASSLGLVNEQFF. Written as DNA, the CDR3 is TGTGCCAGCTCACTTGGACTAGTCAATGAGCAGTTCTTC. V is TRBV18 and J is TRBJ2-1; 7 nucleotides align to TRBD2. Trimming cost V 4 bases and J 6 bases; bases outside gene matches: 3. From germline, CDR1 is KGHSH and CDR2 LQKENI. This CDR3 spans 13 amino acids.

This CDR3 is CASSLVAGHNEQFF. CDR3 sequence (DNA): TGTGCCAGCAGCTTAGTAGCGGGCCACAATGAGCAGTTCTTC. This sequence joins TRBV7-9 and TRBJ2-1; 7 positions agree with TRBD2. The V gene end was trimmed by 1 base and the J gene end by 5 bases; junction bases not matched to a gene: 2. This CDR3 is built from 14 residues. Germline V CDR1 and CDR2: SEHNR, FQNEAQ (reference sequence). The full variable domain, with the rest looked up from reference TRBV7-9 and TRBJ2-1, is DTGVSQNPRHKITKRGQNVTFRCDPISEHNRLYWYRQTLGQGPEFLTYFQNEAQLEKSRLLSDRFSAERPKGSFSTLEIQRTEQGDSAMYLCASSLVAGHNEQFFGPGTRLTVL.

This chain connects TRBV24-1 to TRBJ1-5; D not certain. Germline V CDR1 and CDR2: KGHDR, SFDVKD. CDR3 length equals 13 residues. Trimming left V 12 bases short and J 2 bases short, with 13 bases between. In nucleotides, the CDR3 is TGTGCCCCCTCAGCCGGGGGCAATCAGCCCCAGCATTTT. Its protein is CAPSAGGNQPQHF.

The V gene is TRBV5-6, the J gene TRBJ2-1, with 7 bases matching TRBD1. The CDR3 consists of 13 residues. V was clipped by 0 bases and J by 8 bases; unmatched bases: 2. Germline V CDR1 and CDR2: SGHDT, YYEEEE. CDR3 in amino acids: CASSLDRGYEQFF. The DNA of the CDR3 is TGTGCCAGCAGCTTGGACAGGGGCTATGAGCAGTTCTTC.

The J gene is TRBJ2-3, the V gene TRBV24-1, with 7 positions matching TRBD2. This CDR3 region has 17 residues. V lost 3 bases to trimming and J lost 4 bases; unmatched junction nucleotides: 12. The germline V gene has CDR1 KGHDR and CDR2 SFDVKD. The CDR3 protein is CATSDPGGSGPADTQYF. As DNA, the CDR3 is TGTGCCACCAGTGATCCGGGAGGTAGTGGCCCCGCAGATACGCAGTATTTT.

The V gene is TRBV5-1, the J gene TRBJ1-1, with a tentative D call TRBD1 (5 bases). CDR3 length equals 14 residues. CDR1 is SGHRS and CDR2 is YFSETQ in the germline V gene. V was cut by 0 bases and J by 5 bases, with 11 bases left in between. CDR3 nucleotides: TGCGCCAGCAGCTTGGTAGGGGCTGAAACTGAAGCTTTCTTT. Translation gives CASSLVGAETEAFF.

The V call is TRBV5-6, the J call TRBJ2-2; 8 positions agree with TRBD1. Germline loops: CDR1 SGHDT, CDR2 YYEEEE. J was trimmed by 1 base and V by 4 bases; bases with no gene match: 6. The CDR3 runs 16 residues. CDR3 sequence: CASSRTGSLNTGELFF. CDR3 nucleotide sequence: TGTGCCAGCAGCCGGACAGGGTCATTGAACACCGGGGAGCTGTTTTTT.

This clone showed up just a few times. This sequence joins TRBV6-5 and TRBJ2-2, with D perhaps TRBD1 (5 bases). The CDR3 spans 11 residues. Germline V gives CDR1 MNHEY, CDR2 SVGAGI. Trimming stripped 5 bases from V and 8 bases from J, with 6 bases between. DNA for the CDR3: TGTGCCAGCAGTAGGGGAGGGGAGCTGTTTTTT. It codes for CASSRGGELFF.

In this sample, this clone turned up once. The chain joins TRBV10-3 to TRBJ2-2, with 9 bases lining up with TRBD1. V dropped 2 bases and J dropped 9; count of bases not matched to a gene: 10. The CDR3 length is 16 residues. Germline-derived CDR1 and CDR2 are ENHRY and SYGVKD. The CDR3 DNA reads TGTGCCATCAGTGAGCCGGGGACAGGGAAAAGAAGGGAGCTGTTTTTT. It specifies CAISEPGTGKRRELFF.